What follows are 30 T cell receptor beta chains derived from one specimen sequenced in a study of cytomegalovirus exposure and HLA in healthy donors. Primers for the PCR totalled 60 Vbeta and 13 Jbeta. Profiled with immunoSEQ multiplex PCR; TCRdb holds only in-frame clones, not every one. The sample carries 150,000 to 200,000 clones, around three quarters recorded once. Sequenced material: PBMCs. These TCRs come from a male donor in good health and CMV-seronegative.

The chain has TRBV19 and TRBJ1-5; 7 bases are shared with TRBD1. Germline V gives CDR1 LNHDA, CDR2 SQIVND (reference sequence). After removal of 4 bases from V and 2 bases from J, the junction contained 2 bases not matched to a gene. This CDR3 is built from 14 residues. CDR3 in amino acids: CASSSDRGNQPQHF. In DNA, the CDR3 is TGTGCCAGTAGTAGCGACAGGGGCAATCAGCCCCAGCATTTT.

The chain is built from TRBV28 and TRBJ1-1; tentatively, D is TRBD1 (5 bases). CDR3 size: 15 residues. Trimming left V 4 bases short and J 3 bases short, with 15 bases between. CDR1 and CDR2 from the germline V gene are MDHEN and SYDVKM. CDR3 DNA: TGTGCCAGCAGTTCCCCAGGAGGGGCGGACACTGAAGCTTTCTTT. The encoded protein is CASSSPGGADTEAFF.

The chain recombines TRBV6-6 with TRBJ1-6; the D gene is possibly TRBD1 (5 bases). Germline V gene data show CDR1 as MNHNY and CDR2 as SVGAGI (reference sequence). The CDR3 has 15 amino acids. Trimming removed 6 bases from V and 14 bases from J, with 23 bases in between. The CDR3: CASSPSGASGSALHF. The CDR3 region has the DNA TGTGCCAGCAGCCCCTCTGGGGCTTCGGGTTCGGCCCTCCACTTT.

V and J are TRBV5-1 and TRBJ2-5; no reliable D call. V shed 0 bases and J shed 0 bases, with 6 bases lying between them. This CDR3 contains 14 residues. CDR1 is SGHRS, CDR2 YFSETQ, per germline. The CDR3 DNA is TGCGCCAGCAGCTTGGGCGTCAACCAAGAGACCCAGTACTTC. This translates into CASSLGVNQETQYF.

This clone showed up just once. The chain carries TRBV6-5 and TRBJ1-2; 9 bases align to TRBD1. The CDR3 totals 15 residues. Germline loops: CDR1 MNHEY, CDR2 SVGAGI. V shed 6 bases and J 0 bases; nucleotides not matched to a gene: 5. CDR3 nucleotides: TGTGCCAGCAGCTTCCGGGACAGGGCTAACTATGGCTACACCTTC. Amino acids: CASSFRDRANYGYTF.

This clone was seen a handful of times. This sequence joins TRBV6-1 and TRBJ1-2; 9 bases agree with TRBD1. In germline, CDR1 is MNHNS, CDR2 SASEGT. This CDR3 spans 14 amino acids. The trim removed 4 bases at V and 7 bases at J, leaving 7 bases unmatched. The DNA of the CDR3 is TGTGCCAGCAGTGCAGGGACAGGGAAACGTGGCTACACCTTC. Its translation: CASSAGTGKRGYTF.

The chain is built from TRBV11-2 and TRBJ1-5, with unresolved D. Per the germline V gene, CDR1 is SGHAT and CDR2 is FQNNGV. This CDR3 has 12 amino acids. V was cut by 4 bases and J by 4 bases, with 5 bases left in between. This CDR3 reads CASSSPNQPQHF. The CDR3, as DNA: TGTGCCAGCAGCTCCCCGAATCAGCCCCAGCATTTT.

V gene TRBV7-3 combines with J gene TRBJ1-2; 7 bases align to TRBD1. The CDR3 has 15 residues. The ends lost 0 bases at V and 4 bases at J; junction bases unmatched: 5. Germline CDR1 and CDR2: SGHTA and FQGTGA. The CDR3: CASSLTGGTAYGYTF. The CDR3 DNA is TGTGCCAGCAGCTTAACGGGCGGGACAGCCTATGGCTACACCTTC.

The chain joins TRBV10-2 to TRBJ2-7, with TRBD1 matching over 7 bases. Germline assignment: CDR1 WSHSY and CDR2 SAAADI. V trimming: 1 base; J trimming: 4 bases; junction bases outside the gene matches: 4. The CDR3 is 14 amino acids. CDR3 loop: CASSEYDRVYEQYF. DNA for the CDR3: TGCGCCAGCAGTGAGTATGACAGGGTTTACGAGCAGTACTTC.

The genes are TRBV19 and TRBJ1-6, with 9 nucleotides matching TRBD1. This CDR3 is built from 13 residues. V lost 9 bases and J lost 8; bases outside the gene matches: 5. Germline V gene sequence: CDR1 LNHDA, CDR2 SQIVND (reference sequence). The CDR3 bases are TGTGCCAGCACGGGACAGGGATATTCACCCCTCCACTTT. This sequence encodes CASTGQGYSPLHF.

CDR3 DNA: TGTGCCAGCAGCATCAGGGTGGGGGAGCAGTACTTC. The encoded protein is CASSIRVGEQYF. This rearrangement joins TRBV28 to TRBJ2-7; a weak D match, TRBD1 (5 bases). V lost 6 bases to trimming and J lost 7 bases, with 13 bases between them. The germline V gene has CDR1 MDHEN and CDR2 SYDVKM. There are 12 residues in the CDR3.

This chain connects TRBV19 to TRBJ2-7, with 8 positions matching TRBD1. Looked up from germline, CDR1 is LNHDA and CDR2 is SQIVND (reference sequence). The CDR3 has 13 residues. J was trimmed by 2 bases and V by 10 bases; bases with no gene match: 7. This chain's CDR3 is CATGQGIPYEQYF. CDR3 DNA sequence: TGTGCCACAGGACAGGGAATCCCCTACGAGCAGTACTTC.

V gene TRBV5-1 combines with J gene TRBJ1-5, with D maybe TRBD1 (6 bases). This CDR3 spans 13 amino acids. The ends were cut back, 3 bases at V and 7 bases at J, with 11 bases in the middle. Germline loops: CDR1 SGHRS, CDR2 YFSETQ. DNA for the CDR3: TGCGCCAGCAGCTCCACAGGGAACCAGCCCCAGCATTTT. It is translated as CASSSTGNQPQHF.

The gene calls are TRBV15 and TRBJ1-1; no clear D. Deletions cut 5 bases from V and 0 bases from J, with 7 bases between. This CDR3 contains 13 residues. Germline assignment: CDR1 LNHNV and CDR2 YYDKDF (reference sequence). CDR3: CATSWPMNTEAFF. The DNA for the CDR3 is TGTGCCACCAGCTGGCCCATGAACACTGAAGCTTTCTTT. Complete variable domain (other parts from reference TRBV15 and TRBJ1-1): DAMVIQNPRYQVTQFGKPVTLSCSQTLNHNVMYWYQQKSSQAPKLLFHYYDKDFNNEADTPDNFQSRRPNTSFCFLDIRSPGLGDTAMYLCATSWPMNTEAFFGQGTRLTVV.

The genes are TRBV7-2 and TRBJ2-7; 8 nucleotides match TRBD2. Germline CDR1 and CDR2: SGHTA and FQGNSA. J gave up 4 bases and V 3 bases, and 14 bases lay outside the gene matches. The CDR3 is 17 amino acids. The CDR3 region is CASSLVGTSGNFYEQYF. The CDR3 DNA is TGTGCCAGCAGCTTGGTTGGCACTAGCGGCAATTTTTACGAGCAGTACTTC.

The chain couples TRBV7-8 to TRBJ1-6; a weak D match, TRBD1 (6 bases). V lost 1 base to trimming and J lost 9 bases, with 16 bases between them. The CDR3 extends over 16 amino acids. CDR1 is SGHVS, CDR2 FQNEAQ, per germline. CDR3 sequence: CASSLDLGGLGSPLHF. In DNA, the CDR3 is TGTGCCAGCAGCTTAGACCTCGGGGGGCTGGGTTCACCCCTCCACTTT.

The chain joins TRBV28 to TRBJ2-7; a weak D match, TRBD1 (6 bases). Trimming pared 5 bases from V and 1 base from J, leaving 12 bases between. The CDR3 has 14 amino acids. Germline V gives CDR1 MDHEN, CDR2 SYDVKM. The CDR3 sequence: CASSPRDKSYEQYF. The CDR3 DNA reads as TGTGCCAGCAGTCCCCGGGACAAATCCTACGAGCAGTACTTC.

V and J are TRBV6-6 and TRBJ1-2, with TRBD1 identical over 8 bases. Germline CDR1 reads MNHNY; CDR2 reads SVGAGI (reference sequence). The CDR3 sequence is 13 residues long. Germline trimming cut 4 bases from V and 8 bases from J; bases unmatched to any gene: 6. This CDR3 is CASSSGQGGGYTF. In nucleotides, the CDR3 is TGTGCCAGCAGTTCCGGACAGGGCGGCGGCTACACCTTC.

The rearrangement joins TRBV5-1 to TRBJ2-5, with TRBD2 identical over 8 bases. This CDR3 contains 15 residues. The J segment lost 3 bases and the V segment lost 2 bases, leaving 6 bases of the junction unmatched. Per the germline V gene, CDR1 is SGHRS and CDR2 is YFSETQ. The CDR3 DNA reads TGCGCCAGCAGCTTAGGGACCGGGAGGGAAGAGACCCAGTACTTC. It specifies CASSLGTGREETQYF.

The chain combines TRBV29-1 with TRBJ2-3, with D possibly being TRBD1 (5 bases). The CDR3 contains 13 residues. Germline CDR1 reads SQVTM; CDR2 reads ANQGSEA. Trimming removed 2 bases from V and 7 bases from J, with 13 bases in between. CDR3 in DNA: TGCAGCGTTGAAAATGGGGCTATTAATACGCAGTATTTT. Protein product: CSVENGAINTQYF.

The genes are TRBV9 and TRBJ2-7; 10 bases map to TRBD2. The CDR3 sequence is 15 residues long. Germline assignment: CDR1 SGDLS and CDR2 YYNGEE. V shed 3 bases, J shed 1 base, and the junction held 4 bases outside the gene matches. The CDR3 region has the DNA TGTGCCAGCAGCGGAGGGACTAGCGTTTCCTACGAGCAGTACTTC. It specifies CASSGGTSVSYEQYF.

Turning to this clone: The junction shows a germline mismatch at one end, possibly a read error. J is TRBJ1-1 and V is TRBV7-9, with 8 bases identical to TRBD1. Germline V gene lookup returns CDR1 SEHNR and CDR2 FQNEAQ (reference sequence). The CDR3 sequence is 16 residues long. The CDR3 region is CSSSLVMGRGPPEAFF. CDR3 nucleotides: TGTTCCAGCAGCTTAGTTATGGGCAGGGGGCCCCCTGAAGCTTTCTTT.

V usage is TRBV11-2 and J usage is TRBJ1-2, with unresolved D. The length of the CDR3 is 14 residues. The germline gives CDR1 SGHAT, CDR2 FQNNGV. V dropped 6 bases and J dropped 0 bases, with 11 bases sitting between them. CDR3 sequence: CASSQQTANYGYTF. The CDR3 DNA is TGTGCCAGCAGTCAACAGACGGCTAACTATGGCTACACCTTC.

The chain has TRBV7-9 and TRBJ2-3; a possible D gene is TRBD1 (7 bases). Trimming removed 5 bases at V and 3 bases at J, with 12 bases between. The CDR3 extends over 14 amino acids. Germline V CDR1 and CDR2: SEHNR, FQNEAQ (reference sequence). In nucleotides, the CDR3 is TGTGCCAGCAGCCCAGGGGGGAGGACAGATACGCAGTATTTT. Residues: CASSPGGRTDTQYF. Using reference TRBV7-9 and TRBJ2-3 for the parts outside the CDR3, the full variable domain is DTGVSQNPRHKITKRGQNVTFRCDPISEHNRLYWYRQTLGQGPEFLTYFQNEAQLEKSRLLSDRFSAERPKGSFSTLEIQRTEQGDSAMYLCASSPGGRTDTQYFGPGTRLTVL.

V is TRBV19 and J is TRBJ2-1; 10 bases are shared with TRBD1. V shed 7 bases, J shed 2 bases, and the junction held 5 bases outside the gene matches. This CDR3 is 15 amino acids long. The germline CDR1 and CDR2 sequences are LNHDA and SQIVND (reference sequence). The CDR3 DNA follows: TGTGCCAGTACCTTGACAGGGGGCGCCTACAATGAGCAGTTCTTC. It specifies CASTLTGGAYNEQFF. The complete variable domain, with remaining parts taken from reference TRBV19 and TRBJ2-1, reads DGGITQSPKYLFRKEGQNVTLSCEQNLNHDAMYWYRQDPGQGLRLIYYSQIVNDFQKGDIAEGYSVSREKKESFPLTVTSAQKNPTAFYLCASTLTGGAYNEQFFGPGTRLTVL.

The chain carries TRBV9 and TRBJ1-3; D gene uncertain. The germline CDR1 and CDR2 sequences are SGDLS and YYNGEE. This CDR3 region has 15 residues. V lost 0 bases and J 0 bases, leaving 7 bases between the germline ends. The CDR3: CASSVALFSGNTIYF. CDR3 DNA: TGTGCCAGCAGCGTAGCCCTATTCTCTGGAAACACCATATATTTT.

V gene TRBV5-6 combines with J gene TRBJ1-1; tentative D call: TRBD1 (5 bases). The germline CDR1 and CDR2 sequences are SGHDT and YYEEEE. The CDR3 has 13 residues. The V and J ends lost 6 bases and 7 bases respectively, with 16 bases between them. The CDR3 spells CASKFGEGREAFF. In DNA form, the CDR3 reads TGTGCCAGCAAATTCGGGGAGGGGCGTGAAGCTTTCTTT.

The table lists this clone with a few counts. V gene TRBV5-5 combines with J gene TRBJ2-1; 10 positions match TRBD2. Germline V lookup: CDR1 SGHKS, CDR2 YYEKEE (reference sequence). Losses at the gene ends were 4 bases for V and 0 bases for J; bases not matched to a gene: 13. This CDR3 is built from 19 residues. The CDR3 here is CASSARTSGALSSYNEQFF. The DNA for the CDR3 is TGTGCCAGCAGCGCCCGAACTAGCGGGGCTTTAAGCTCCTACAATGAGCAGTTCTTC.

J is TRBJ1-5 and V is TRBV28, with D uncertain. Germline V lookup: CDR1 MDHEN, CDR2 SYDVKM. Trimming removed 4 bases at V and 7 bases at J, with 11 bases between. The CDR3 consists of 13 residues. Written as DNA, the CDR3 is TGTGCCAGCAGTTCATTAGCTAGGCAGCCCCAGCATTTT. It codes for CASSSLARQPQHF.

The chain couples TRBV4-1 to TRBJ2-3; the D gene is possibly TRBD2 (5 bases). V was trimmed by 4 bases and J by 2 bases, leaving 16 bases between them. The length of the CDR3 is 16 residues. Germline loops: CDR1 MGHRA, CDR2 YSYEKL. This CDR3 is CASSPLGSGNTDTQYF. In DNA, the CDR3 is TGCGCCAGCAGCCCTCTAGGAAGCGGTAACACAGATACGCAGTATTTT.